Below, 26 T cell receptor beta chains from the same sample are listed, as sequenced in a study of blood T cell repertoires in COVID-19. Assay: immunoSEQ multiplex PCR; the TCRdb copy retains only in-frame clones and omits some. Here the sample spans 60,000 or so clones, approximately 90% being singletons. Sequences were obtained from peripheral blood. The origin of the receptors is a human donor with acute or convalescent COVID-19. The donor label of this sample is uncertain.

The chain uses TRBV2 and TRBJ1-1, with D uncertain. Germline values: CDR1 SNHLY, CDR2 FYNNEI. V lost 7 bases and J 3 bases, leaving 15 bases between the germline ends. The length of the CDR3 is 14 residues. CDR3 sequence: CASISDLVDTEAFF. DNA for the CDR3: TGTGCCAGCATCTCAGACTTAGTGGACACTGAAGCTTTCTTT.

The chain has TRBV5-1 and TRBJ1-6; 7 nucleotides align to TRBD1. The V and J ends lost 4 bases and 8 bases, in that order; junction bases with no gene match: 12. In germline, CDR1 is SGHRS, CDR2 YFSETQ. The CDR3 runs 16 residues. CDR3 DNA: TGCGCCAGCAGCCAGATCGGCGGGACAGAGCATTCACCCCTCCACTTT. As protein: CASSQIGGTEHSPLHF. Together with reference TRBV5-1 and TRBJ1-6, the CDR3 gives the full variable domain: KAGVTQTPRYLIKTRGQQVTLSCSPISGHRSVSWYQQTPGQGLQFLFEYFSETQRNKGNFPGRFSGRQFSNSRSEMNVSTLELGDSALYLCASSQIGGTEHSPLHFGNGTRLTVT.

V usage is TRBV9 and J usage is TRBJ2-1; TRBD2 agrees at 12 bases. CDR3 length equals 15 residues. Trimming removed 3 bases from V and 4 bases from J; junction bases left unmatched: 2. Germline assignment: CDR1 SGDLS and CDR2 YYNGEE. The CDR3 DNA sequence: TGTGCCAGCAGCGCAGGACTAGCGGGATACAATGAGCAGTTCTTC. Protein product: CASSAGLAGYNEQFF.

V gene TRBV2 combines with J gene TRBJ2-7; 10 bases match TRBD2. Per germline, CDR1 SNHLY and CDR2 FYNNEI. The CDR3 runs 15 residues. The trim removed 7 bases at V and 3 bases at J, leaving 9 bases unmatched. CDR3 region: CASNPLASGSYEQYF. The CDR3 bases are TGTGCCAGCAACCCTCTGGCTAGCGGGAGCTACGAGCAGTACTTC.

This chain uses TRBV28 with TRBJ1-1, with D possibly matching TRBD1 (5 bases). Germline assignment: CDR1 MDHEN and CDR2 SYDVKM. V was clipped by 4 bases and J by 1 base, with 7 bases between them. The CDR3 has 13 residues. The CDR3 coding sequence is TGTGCCAGCAGTTCGGGGGGGAACACTGAAGCTTTCTTT. It encodes CASSSGGNTEAFF.

The V and J genes are TRBV7-3 and TRBJ2-3; 9 bases map to TRBD2. Trimming at V came to 5 bases and at J to 4 bases, leaving 13 bases not matched to a gene. The CDR3 length is 17 residues. Per the germline V gene, CDR1 is SGHTA and CDR2 is FQGTGA. The CDR3 nucleotides are TGTGCCAGCAGCCCTTATTTGGGCGGGAGGGCCTCAGATACGCAGTATTTT. Its protein product is CASSPYLGGRASDTQYF.

The chain recombines TRBV2 with TRBJ2-3, with 7 bases aligning to TRBD1. The CDR3 is 16 residues long. Trimming cost V 6 bases and J 0 bases; bases outside gene matches: 9. The V gene's germline CDR1 is SNHLY and CDR2 FYNNEI. CDR3 sequence reads: CASSFLQGVSTDTQYF. In DNA, the CDR3 is TGTGCCAGCAGCTTTTTGCAGGGGGTGAGCACAGATACGCAGTATTTT. The full variable domain, in which reference TRBV2 and TRBJ2-3 provide the parts outside the CDR3, is EPEVTQTPSHQVTQMGQEVILRCVPISNHLYFYWYRQILGQKVEFLVSFYNNEISEKSEIFDDQFSVERPDGSNFTLKIRSTKLEDSAMYFCASSFLQGVSTDTQYFGPGTRLTVL.

The chain is built from TRBV27 and TRBJ1-2, with 8 bases aligning to TRBD1. J was trimmed by 8 bases and V by 5 bases; bases with no gene match: 16. Germline loops: CDR1 MNHEY, CDR2 SMNVEV (reference sequence). This CDR3 has 16 residues. CDR3 loop: CASSPGTGRRQGGYTF. The CDR3 bases are TGTGCCAGCAGTCCCGGGACAGGACGCCGTCAAGGGGGCTACACCTTC.

The table lists this clone with a few counts. V gene TRBV20-1 combines with J gene TRBJ2-7, with 10 positions matching TRBD2. Looked up from germline, CDR1 is DFQATT and CDR2 is SNEGSKA (reference sequence). Trimming at V came to 3 bases and at J to 1 base, leaving 15 bases not matched to a gene. CDR3 length: 18 residues. The CDR3 loop reads CSASVAGGIVQRSYEQYF. The CDR3 DNA is TGCAGTGCTAGTGTAGCGGGAGGTATCGTTCAACGGTCCTACGAGCAGTACTTC.

This chain links TRBV19 with TRBJ2-7; 9 nucleotides align to TRBD1. This CDR3 is built from 13 residues. After removal of 7 bases from V and 5 bases from J, the junction contained 6 bases not matched to a gene. Germline V gene data show CDR1 as LNHDA and CDR2 as SQIVND (reference sequence). The CDR3 sequence: CASTGQGWNEQYF. As DNA, the CDR3 is TGTGCCAGTACCGGACAGGGGTGGAACGAGCAGTACTTC.

V is TRBV30 and J is TRBJ1-6; TRBD1 agrees at 8 bases. Trimming removed 8 bases from V and 12 bases from J; junction bases left unmatched: 12. This CDR3 is built from 13 residues. The germline CDR1 and CDR2 sequences are GTSNPN and SVGIG (reference sequence). CDR3 sequence reads: CAAWRQGAQPLHF. CDR3 nucleotides: TGTGCCGCCTGGAGGCAGGGGGCCCAACCCCTCCACTTT.

The V gene is TRBV7-8, the J gene TRBJ1-1; D is perhaps TRBD1 (6 bases). The CDR3 covers 15 residues. V was pared by 4 bases and J by 0 bases, with 12 bases between. Germline V gives CDR1 SGHVS, CDR2 FQNEAQ. CDR3 DNA: TGTGCCAGCAGCTCAGGGGACGGAGTGAACACTGAAGCTTTCTTT. Protein product: CASSSGDGVNTEAFF.

The CDR3 region is CASSVVEGQSRSQYF. CDR3 bases: TGTGCCAGCAGCGTAGTTGAGGGACAGAGTCGATCCCAGTACTTC. The genes are TRBV9 and TRBJ2-7; the match to TRBD1 covers 7 bases. In germline, CDR1 is SGDLS, CDR2 YYNGEE. This CDR3 comprises 15 residues. After removal of 0 bases from V and 10 bases from J, the junction contained 13 bases not matched to a gene.

The CDR3 sequence is CASSSRTGGAEAFF. DNA of the CDR3: TGTGCCAGCAGCTCGAGGACAGGGGGGGCCGAAGCTTTCTTT. The chain combines TRBV11-1 with TRBJ1-1; TRBD1 agrees at 10 bases. CDR3 size: 14 residues. CDR1 and CDR2 (germline): SGHAT, FQDESV (reference sequence). V lost 4 bases to trimming and J lost 8 bases; unmatched junction nucleotides: 7.

This clone was counted once. The J gene is TRBJ2-7, the V gene TRBV6-5; TRBD2 might be the D (6 bases). The CDR3 totals 13 residues. Deletions cut 6 bases from V and 0 bases from J, with 9 bases between. The V gene's germline CDR1 is MNHEY and CDR2 SVGAGI. DNA for the CDR3: TGTGCCAGCAGGGCACTAGCCTCCTACGAGCAGTACTTC. This sequence encodes CASRALASYEQYF.

CDR3 sequence: CASSETPSGGGADEQFF. As DNA, the CDR3 is TGTGCCAGCAGTGAAACCCCTTCTGGCGGGGGGGCCGATGAGCAGTTCTTC. This chain joins TRBV6-1 and TRBJ2-1; TRBD2 matches 9 bases. CDR1 is MNHNS, CDR2 SASEGT, per germline. The CDR3 loop spans 17 amino acids. V trimming: 2 bases; J trimming: 8 bases; junction bases outside the gene matches: 13.

V usage is TRBV5-1 and J usage is TRBJ2-1; 9 nucleotides match TRBD2. This CDR3 has 18 amino acids. With V trimmed by 0 bases and J by 5 bases, 12 bases remained unmatched. The germline V gene has CDR1 SGHRS and CDR2 YFSETQ. The CDR3 protein is CASSLEGVGLAGNNEQFF. DNA for the CDR3: TGCGCCAGCAGCTTGGAGGGCGTTGGGCTAGCGGGAAACAATGAGCAGTTCTTC.

This chain links TRBV30 with TRBJ2-1, with D possibly matching TRBD2 (5 bases). Germline assignment: CDR1 GTSNPN and CDR2 SVGIG (reference sequence). CDR3 length equals 12 residues. Trimming took off 4 bases at V and 6 bases at J, with 10 bases between the two ends. The CDR3 here is CAWKGSPNEQFF. The CDR3 DNA reads TGTGCCTGGAAAGGGAGCCCCAATGAGCAGTTCTTC.

The genes are TRBV5-1 and TRBJ1-1; 7 bases agree with TRBD1. J was trimmed by 5 bases and V by 0 bases; bases with no gene match: 4. CDR3 length: 14 amino acids. Germline V CDR1 and CDR2: SGHRS, YFSETQ. The CDR3 here is CASSLEATGTEAFF. CDR3 sequence (DNA): TGCGCCAGCAGCTTGGAGGCGACAGGGACTGAAGCTTTCTTT.

The chain combines TRBV6-2 or TRBV6-3 with TRBJ2-6, with 7 bases identical to TRBD1. The CDR3 is 16 amino acids. V shed 5 bases and J 0 bases; nucleotides not matched to a gene: 4. CDR1 is MNHEY, CDR2 SVGEGT, per germline. CDR3 bases: TGTGCCAGCAGTGGATCAGGGGGCTCTGGGGCCAACGTCCTGACTTTC. Translation: CASSGSGGSGANVLTF.

The chain uses TRBV5-1 and TRBJ2-1, with D perhaps TRBD1 (6 bases). The CDR3 runs to 17 residues. Germline CDR1 and CDR2: SGHRS and YFSETQ. V gave up 4 bases and J gave up 6 bases, with 23 bases separating them. CDR3 in DNA: TGCGCCAGCAGCACGCTGACAGGCGAAAAGGGTCTCAATGAGCAGTTCTTC. Translating gives CASSTLTGEKGLNEQFF.

CDR3 sequence: CASSVNRGEGQPQHF. CDR3 sequence (DNA): TGTGCCAGTAGTGTGAACAGGGGGGAGGGTCAGCCCCAGCATTTT. The chain is built from TRBV19 and TRBJ1-5; TRBD1 aligns across 8 bases. CDR1 and CDR2 (germline): LNHDA, SQIVND (reference sequence). This CDR3 comprises 15 residues. J was trimmed by 6 bases and V by 5 bases; bases with no gene match: 9.

The V call is TRBV19, the J call TRBJ2-3; tentative D call: TRBD1 (8 bases). Trimming pared 4 bases from V and 6 bases from J, leaving 14 bases between. Germline CDR1 reads LNHDA; CDR2 reads SQIVND (reference sequence). This CDR3 has 14 amino acids. The CDR3 region is CASSTTGGGDTQYF. The DNA for the CDR3 is TGTGCCAGTAGTACCACAGGGGGAGGGGATACGCAGTATTTT. Full variable domain (missing parts from reference TRBV19 and TRBJ2-3): DGGITQSPKYLFRKEGQNVTLSCEQNLNHDAMYWYRQDPGQGLRLIYYSQIVNDFQKGDIAEGYSVSREKKESFPLTVTSAQKNPTAFYLCASSTTGGGDTQYFGPGTRLTVL.

The chain employs TRBV5-4 and TRBJ2-5; D is possibly TRBD2 (6 bases). The V end was cut by 4 bases, the J end by 6 bases, with 31 bases between. The V gene's germline CDR1 is SGHNT and CDR2 YYREEE (reference sequence). This CDR3 region has 19 residues. This CDR3 reads CASSLDSPGSNPEGKTQYF. The CDR3, as DNA: TGTGCCAGCAGCCTCGACTCACCGGGCTCCAATCCGGAGGGAAAGACCCAGTACTTC.

The chain uses TRBV4-1 and TRBJ1-5; TRBD1 might be the D (5 bases). The germline CDR1 and CDR2 sequences are MGHRA and YSYEKL. The CDR3 sequence is 17 residues long. Trimming cost V 0 bases and J 1 base, with 13 bases left between them. This CDR3 is CASSQDPPGGSNQPQHF. In DNA form, the CDR3 reads TGCGCCAGCAGCCAAGACCCCCCCGGGGGGAGCAATCAGCCCCAGCATTTT.

The gene calls are TRBV24-1 and TRBJ2-2; 8 bases agree with TRBD1. Germline CDR1 reads KGHDR; CDR2 reads SFDVKD. Trimming at V came to 5 bases and at J to 4 bases, leaving 8 bases not matched to a gene. The CDR3 loop spans 16 amino acids. The CDR3 region is CATSATGGVVTGELFF. DNA for the CDR3: TGTGCCACCAGTGCTACAGGGGGTGTCGTCACCGGGGAGCTGTTTTTT.